This T cell receptor beta chain appears in the sequencing data of a study of blood T cell repertoires in COVID-19. Study at large: The samples span acute and convalescent COVID-19 from the United States, Italy and Spain. Sample material is recorded as cDNA or gDNA derived from T cells, B-cell-depleted T cells, or PBMCs.

Patients from Seattle were sampled longitudinally, starting during active infection. Authors' methods: Using reference gene primer amplification, nucleated cell counts were estimated. Sequencing used immunoSEQ multiplex PCR; TCRdb keeps in-frame clones, though not all of them. V, J and clone size were drawn from that table, and D and trimming were deduced from the DNA. Of approximately 100,000 clones in the sample, around nine tenths are singletons; the top ten hold about 4%. Germline CDR1 and CDR2: SGHAT and FQNNGV. CDR3 length: 15 amino acids. After removal of 6 bases from V and 1 base from J, the junction contained 8 bases not matched to a gene.

Sample: peripheral blood. The receptor was derived from a human donor with COVID-19, enrolled during active disease. The donor label of this sample is uncertain. The chain links TRBV11-2 to TRBJ2-7; 8 nucleotides match TRBD1. CDR3 residues: CASSIGQGQSYEQYF. Written as DNA, the CDR3 is TGTGCCAGCAGTATCGGACAGGGACAATCCTACGAGCAGTACTTC.